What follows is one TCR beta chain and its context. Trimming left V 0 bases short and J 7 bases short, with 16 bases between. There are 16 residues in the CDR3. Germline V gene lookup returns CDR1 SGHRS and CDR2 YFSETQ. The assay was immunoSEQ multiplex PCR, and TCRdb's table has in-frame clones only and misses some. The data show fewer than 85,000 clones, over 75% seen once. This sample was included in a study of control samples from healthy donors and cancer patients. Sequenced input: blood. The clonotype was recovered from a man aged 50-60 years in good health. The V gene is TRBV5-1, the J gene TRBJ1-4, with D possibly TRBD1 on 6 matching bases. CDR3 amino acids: CASSLAAGAYSEKLFF. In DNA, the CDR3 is TGCGCCAGCAGCTTGGCTGCGGGGGCCTACAGTGAAAAACTGTTTTTT. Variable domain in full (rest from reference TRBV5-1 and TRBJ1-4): KAGVTQTPRYLIKTRGQQVTLSCSPISGHRSVSWYQQTPGQGLQFLFEYFSETQRNKGNFPGRFSGRQFSNSRSEMNVSTLELGDSALYLCASSLAAGAYSEKLFFGSGTQLSVL.